Each of the 21 T cell receptor beta chains below was sequenced from the same sample in a study of blood T cell repertoires in COVID-19. Method: immunoSEQ multiplex PCR; TCRdb's copy keeps in-frame clones and lacks some. The profile covers approximately 90,000 clones, with approximately 80% appearing a single time and 3% to 4% taken by the ten largest. The sample taken for sequencing was peripheral blood. These receptors were collected from a man in his forties or fifties with acute or convalescent COVID-19.

The gene calls are TRBV4-3 and TRBJ2-5, with 8 nucleotides matching TRBD2. The V gene's germline CDR1 is LGHNA and CDR2 YSLEER. Germline trimming cut 4 bases from V and 4 bases from J; bases unmatched to any gene: 20. This CDR3 spans 19 amino acids. The CDR3 nucleotides read TGCGCCAGCAGCCGCAACCCGTTGAGCGGGAGCGCCGTGGGAGAGACCCAGTACTTC. It codes for CASSRNPLSGSAVGETQYF.

This sequence joins TRBV6-5 and TRBJ2-3, with D perhaps matching TRBD2 (5 bases). Trimming left V 7 bases short and J 3 bases short, with 11 bases between. The germline gives CDR1 MNHEY, CDR2 SVGAGI. This CDR3 spans 13 amino acids. CDR3 sequence (DNA): TGTGCCAGCACCGCCTCGGGGACAGATACGCAGTATTTT. Translation: CASTASGTDTQYF.

This chain joins TRBV5-5 and TRBJ1-4; D remains unclear. The length of the CDR3 is 15 residues. V was cut by 4 bases and J by 8 bases, with 18 bases left in between. Germline V gives CDR1 SGHKS, CDR2 YYEKEE (reference sequence). CDR3 amino acids: CASSEAGSLGEKLFF. The DNA of the CDR3 is TGTGCCAGCAGCGAAGCCGGGAGCCTGGGAGAAAAACTGTTTTTT. The full variable domain, its missing parts supplied by reference TRBV5-5 and TRBJ1-4, is DAGVTQSPTHLIKTRGQQVTLRCSPISGHKSVSWYQQVLGQGPQFIFQYYEKEERGRGNFPDRFSARQFPNYSSELNVNALLLGDSALYLCASSEAGSLGEKLFFGSGTQLSVL.

This chain links TRBV7-6 with TRBJ1-5; 7 bases match TRBD1. This CDR3 contains 15 residues. V dropped 5 bases and J dropped 5; count of bases not matched to a gene: 9. Germline values: CDR1 SGHVS, CDR2 FNYEAQ. CDR3 loop: CASSLEAGGYQPQHF. As DNA, the CDR3 is TGTGCCAGCAGCCTAGAGGCAGGGGGATATCAGCCCCAGCATTTT. The whole variable domain, remainder taken from reference TRBV7-6 and TRBJ1-5, is GAGVSQSPRYKVTKRGQDVALRCDPISGHVSLYWYRQALGQGPEFLTYFNYEAQQDKSGLPNDRFSAERPEGSISTLTIQRTEQRDSAMYRCASSLEAGGYQPQHFGDGTRLSIL.

V is TRBV19 and J is TRBJ2-5; D is undetermined. V was shortened by 5 bases and J by 1 base, with 17 bases between the two germline ends. Germline values: CDR1 LNHDA, CDR2 SQIVND (reference sequence). The CDR3 length is 16 residues. The CDR3 coding sequence is TGTGCCAGTAGTCCTCTGTCTTTGCGATTCCAAGAGACCCAGTACTTC. Translation: CASSPLSLRFQETQYF.

This clone turned up a few times. This sequence joins TRBV6-2 or TRBV6-3 and TRBJ1-2; no definite D call. The germline CDR1 and CDR2 sequences are MNHEY and SVGEGT. The ends were cut back, 2 bases at V and 5 bases at J, with 9 bases in the middle. This CDR3 region has 13 residues. CDR3 loop: CASSYGQAYGYTF. Written as DNA, the CDR3 is TGTGCCAGCAGTTACGGGCAGGCGTATGGCTACACCTTC.

The count of this clone is one. The V gene is TRBV18, the J gene TRBJ1-2, with D possibly matching TRBD1 (6 bases). Trimming shortened V by 3 bases and J by 6 bases, and 14 bases separated the two germline ends. The CDR3 is 14 amino acids. Germline V gene lookup returns CDR1 KGHSH and CDR2 LQKENI. The CDR3 DNA follows: TGTGCCAGCTCACCGGGGGGGCGCGACCATGGCTACACCTTC. Translation gives CASSPGGRDHGYTF.

On this clone: This sample includes further DNA sequences coding for the same CDR3. The chain joins TRBV18 to TRBJ1-1; TRBD1 aligns across 8 bases. Looked up from germline, CDR1 is KGHSH and CDR2 is LQKENI. V lost 2 bases and J lost 3; bases outside the gene matches: 2. The CDR3 sequence is 14 residues long. The CDR3 region has the DNA TGTGCCAGCTCACCAGGACAGGGATACACTGAAGCTTTCTTT. Translating gives CASSPGQGYTEAFF.

The chain has TRBV7-2 and TRBJ2-7; possible D gene TRBD2, 6 bases. CDR3 length: 15 residues. Per germline, CDR1 SGHTA and CDR2 FQGNSA. Between the trimmed V and J ends, which lost 1 base and 6 bases, there was a span of 16 bases. CDR3 protein: CASSLGGRGAGEQYF. The CDR3 coding sequence is TGTGCCAGCAGCTTAGGAGGGCGGGGAGCGGGCGAGCAGTACTTC.

V gene TRBV24-1 combines with J gene TRBJ2-1, with a weak D call TRBD2 (5 bases). Germline assignment: CDR1 KGHDR and CDR2 SFDVKD. The CDR3 runs 16 residues. V was shortened by 5 bases and J by 8 bases, with 21 bases between the two germline ends. CDR3 bases: TGTGCCACCAGTGGGGCGGGTGGGAGATTAGGCGATGAGCAGTTCTTC. Protein: CATSGAGGRLGDEQFF.

The chain recombines TRBV29-1 with TRBJ1-1; 8 bases map to TRBD1. Germline lookup yields CDR1 SQVTM and CDR2 ANQGSEA. The length of the CDR3 is 13 residues. V shed 6 bases, J shed 4 bases, and the junction held 7 bases outside the gene matches. In DNA form, the CDR3 reads TGCAGCGTCCCGCAGGGGGCTCGCACTGAAGCTTTCTTT. Its protein product is CSVPQGARTEAFF.

This rearrangement joins TRBV5-6 to TRBJ1-2; D ambiguous. The CDR3 extends over 13 amino acids. Deletions cut 2 bases from V and 8 bases from J, with 13 bases between. Germline CDR1 SGHDT, CDR2 YYEEEE. The CDR3 sequence is CASSFPDNPGYTF. The CDR3 DNA follows: TGTGCCAGCAGCTTCCCCGACAACCCAGGCTACACCTTC.

The chain couples TRBV9 to TRBJ2-7; TRBD2 is a possible D gene (5 bases). Germline values: CDR1 SGDLS, CDR2 YYNGEE. V gave up 0 bases and J gave up 6 bases, with 16 bases separating them. The CDR3 sequence is 15 residues long. The CDR3 reads CASSVGPRGHTEQYF. In DNA form, the CDR3 reads TGTGCCAGCAGCGTAGGCCCCCGGGGTCATACCGAGCAGTACTTC.

The chain is built from TRBV5-1 and TRBJ2-2; 7 nucleotides agree with TRBD1. Germline values: CDR1 SGHRS, CDR2 YFSETQ. CDR3 length: 15 residues. Trimming cost V 4 bases and J 1 base; bases outside gene matches: 4. In DNA, the CDR3 is TGCGCCAGCAGCAAAAGGACAGGGAACACCGGGGAGCTGTTTTTT. This sequence encodes CASSKRTGNTGELFF.

In nucleotides, the CDR3 is TGTGCCTGGGTGGGCGAGAGCGGGGAGCTGTTTTTT. Translating it yields CAWVGESGELFF. The chain joins TRBV30 to TRBJ2-2; D remains unclear. The CDR3 length is 12 residues. The ends were cut back, 5 bases at V and 7 bases at J, with 11 bases in the middle. Germline lookup yields CDR1 GTSNPN and CDR2 SVGIG (reference sequence).

This chain connects TRBV4-3 to TRBJ1-4, with unresolved D. V lost 0 bases, J lost 3 bases, and 11 bases lay in between. The germline V gene has CDR1 LGHNA and CDR2 YSLEER. CDR3 length equals 16 residues. CDR3 sequence (DNA): TGCGCCAGCAGCCAAGAACTCGGCGGGTCTAATGAAAAACTGTTTTTT. This codes for CASSQELGGSNEKLFF.

This chain links TRBV4-1 with TRBJ1-3; D remains ambiguous. Trimming pared 4 bases from V and 4 bases from J, leaving 8 bases between. Germline lookup yields CDR1 MGHRA and CDR2 YSYEKL. CDR3 length: 13 amino acids. The CDR3 nucleotides are TGCGCCAGCAGCCCTATACTCGGAAACACCATATATTTT. This sequence encodes CASSPILGNTIYF.

Only one count was recorded for this clone. The chain has TRBV3-1 (or the pseudogene TRBV3-2) and TRBJ1-4, with unresolved D. V lost 3 bases and J 0 bases, leaving 5 bases between the germline ends. Germline CDR1 is LGHDT and CDR2 is YNNKEL (reference sequence). The CDR3 totals 14 residues. CDR3: CASSQGATNEKLFF. As DNA, the CDR3 is TGTGCCAGCAGCCAGGGAGCAACTAATGAAAAACTGTTTTTT.

The chain uses TRBV6-2 or TRBV6-3 and TRBJ2-7, with TRBD2 as a possible D gene (5 bases). The CDR3 is made up of 14 amino acids. V dropped 7 bases and J dropped 0 bases, with 13 bases sitting between them. CDR1 and CDR2 from the germline V gene are MNHEY and SVGEGT. The CDR3 DNA sequence: TGTGCCAGCACCCCATCGGCGGGCTCCTACGAGCAGTACTTC. It translates to CASTPSAGSYEQYF.

Concerning this clone: One end of the junction is discordant with germline, which a read error may explain. The sample holds other DNA sequences that translate to the same CDR3. The DNA for the CDR3 is TGTGCCAGCAGGGAAGTACAGGGGGCAGGCACTGAAGCTTTCTTT. Translated: CASREVQGAGTEAFF. V usage is TRBV2 and J usage is TRBJ1-1, with 9 bases lining up with TRBD1. Germline V gene data show CDR1 as SNHLY and CDR2 as FYNNEI. The CDR3 runs 15 residues. Full variable domain (outside the CDR3, taken from reference TRBV2 and TRBJ1-1): EPEVTQTPSHQVTQMGQEVILRCVPISNHLYFYWYRQILGQKVEFLVSFYNNEISEKSEIFDDQFSVERPDGSNFTLKIRSTKLEDSAMYFCASREVQGAGTEAFFGQGTRLTVV.

V usage is TRBV2 and J usage is TRBJ1-4; 9 bases match TRBD1. The V and J ends lost 5 bases and 3 bases, in that order; junction bases with no gene match: 4. The CDR3 consists of 15 residues. Germline CDR1 is SNHLY and CDR2 is FYNNEI. The CDR3: CASSSTGGPNEKLFF. The CDR3 coding sequence is TGTGCCAGCAGTTCCACAGGGGGCCCTAATGAAAAACTGTTTTTT.